These 28 T cell receptor beta chains were all obtained from the same sample, sequenced in a study of CD8 T cells in Susac syndrome. A quantity of about 0.45 to 1 ug RNA underwent reverse transcription using random hexamers. TCRdb processed the immunoSEQ multiplex PCR reads anew with MiXCR; each CDR3 protein has one entry. The repertoire holds under 85,000 distinct CDR3 sequences, with roughly 94% as singletons. The source material was CD8+ T cells from PBMCs. The receptors come from a human donor with multiple sclerosis.

The genes are TRBV30 and TRBJ1-4, with a weak D call TRBD1 (5 bases). V shed 3 bases and J shed 12 bases, with 17 bases lying between them. The CDR3 loop spans 13 amino acids. The germline V gene encodes CDR1 GTSNPN and CDR2 SVGIG (reference sequence). The CDR3 spells CAWSEGTVRQLFF. DNA for the CDR3: TGTGCCTGGAGCGAAGGGACCGTCAGGCAACTGTTTTTT.

This clonotype was picked up a small number of times. This rearrangement joins TRBV7-3 to TRBJ2-7; no reliable D call. Per the germline V gene, CDR1 is SGHTA and CDR2 is FQGTGA. The V and J ends lost 4 bases and 0 bases respectively, with 10 bases between them. This CDR3 is built from 14 residues. For the CDR3, the DNA is TGTGCCAGCAGCTCGCCCGGGCACTCCTACGAGCAGTACTTC. Translation gives CASSSPGHSYEQYF.

This CDR3 reads CASKDFLYNEQFF. CDR3 in DNA: TGTGCCAGCAAGGACTTCCTCTACAATGAGCAGTTCTTC. This chain connects TRBV7-9 to TRBJ2-1; a weak D match, TRBD2 (5 bases). CDR1 is SEHNR and CDR2 is FQNEAQ in the germline V gene (reference sequence). Trimming left V 7 bases short and J 3 bases short, with 10 bases between. This CDR3 comprises 13 residues. Combining the CDR3 with reference TRBV7-9 and TRBJ2-1 gives the whole variable domain DTGVSQNPRHKITKRGQNVTFRCDPISEHNRLYWYRQTLGQGPEFLTYFQNEAQLEKSRLLSDRFSAERPKGSFSTLEIQRTEQGDSAMYLCASKDFLYNEQFFGPGTRLTVL.

The V call is TRBV12-3 or TRBV12-4, the J call TRBJ2-5; 12 positions match TRBD2. The V segment lost 5 bases and the J segment 5 bases; nucleotides outside the gene matches: 6. CDR3 length: 15 residues. The CDR3 region has the DNA TGTGCCAGCAGTCCAGGACTAGCGGGAACCGAGACCCAGTACTTC. Protein: CASSPGLAGTETQYF.

This chain links TRBV5-1 with TRBJ2-7; either TRBD1 or TRBD2 may fit D (5 bases each). This CDR3 spans 11 amino acids. The V gene lost 3 bases and the J gene lost 6 bases, with 7 bases spanning the gap. Germline CDR1 reads SGHRS; CDR2 reads YFSETQ. CDR3 amino acids: CASSWGSEQYF. The CDR3 DNA sequence: TGCGCCAGCAGCTGGGGGAGCGAGCAGTACTTC. The full variable domain, completed using reference TRBV5-1 and TRBJ2-7, is KAGVTQTPRYLIKTRGQQVTLSCSPISGHRSVSWYQQTPGQGLQFLFEYFSETQRNKGNFPGRFSGRQFSNSRSEMNVSTLELGDSALYLCASSWGSEQYFGPGTRLTVT.

This chain links TRBV12-3 or TRBV12-4 with TRBJ1-2, with D uncertain. V shed 6 bases and J shed 3 bases, with 11 bases lying between them. The CDR3 has 13 amino acids. The CDR3 protein is CASSDGPYYGYTF. For the CDR3, the DNA is TGTGCCAGCAGCGACGGACCCTACTATGGCTACACCTTC.

The rearrangement links TRBV3-1 to TRBJ2-7, with 7 nucleotides matching TRBD1. The germline CDR1 and CDR2 sequences are LGHDT and YNNKEL (reference sequence). V was clipped by 2 bases and J by 6 bases; unmatched bases: 10. The CDR3 covers 15 residues. The CDR3 DNA sequence: TGTGCCAGCAGCCAACTATACGGGACAGTAAGCGAGCAGTACTTC. Translation gives CASSQLYGTVSEQYF.

The rearrangement joins TRBV20-1 to TRBJ2-7, with 7 bases identical to TRBD1. This CDR3 has 17 amino acids. CDR1 is DFQATT and CDR2 is SNEGSKA in the germline V gene (reference sequence). With V trimmed by 0 bases and J by 5 bases, 16 bases remained unmatched. CDR3 sequence (DNA): TGCAGTGCTAGAGAGCCCAAGACAGGGCGCTACTGGGACGAGCAGTACTTC. Translating it yields CSAREPKTGRYWDEQYF.

The chain couples TRBV5-6 to TRBJ2-7, with D unresolved. The germline V gene encodes CDR1 SGHDT and CDR2 YYEEEE. Trimming left V 0 bases short and J 3 bases short, with 7 bases between. The CDR3 loop spans 13 amino acids. The CDR3 DNA is TGTGCCAGCAGCTTGGAGCCGCGCTACGAGCAGTACTTC. Translating it yields CASSLEPRYEQYF.

The CDR3 sequence is CASSLEEDTQYF. CDR3 nucleotides: TGTGCCAGCAGCTTAGAGGAAGATACGCAGTATTTT. The gene calls are TRBV7-9 and TRBJ2-3; D not certain. V lost 1 base, J lost 5 bases, and 4 bases lay in between. Germline-derived CDR1 and CDR2 are SEHNR and FQNEAQ (reference sequence). The CDR3 extends over 12 amino acids.

The chain couples TRBV20-1 to TRBJ2-7, with 7 bases aligning to TRBD1. Germline V gives CDR1 DFQATT, CDR2 SNEGSKA (reference sequence). V shed 5 bases and J 3 bases; nucleotides not matched to a gene: 13. This CDR3 has 15 residues. As DNA, the CDR3 is TGCAGTGCTGTCCCACAGACAGGGCTAATCTACGAGCAGTACTTC. Protein: CSAVPQTGLIYEQYF.

The V gene is TRBV12-3 or TRBV12-4, the J gene TRBJ2-1; TRBD1 matches 10 bases. The CDR3 extends over 13 amino acids. J gave up 8 bases and V 6 bases, and 4 bases lay outside the gene matches. The chain's CDR3 is CASRKTGGDEQFF. As DNA, the CDR3 is TGTGCCAGCAGAAAGACAGGGGGCGATGAGCAGTTCTTC.

The rearrangement links TRBV4-1 to TRBJ1-1; TRBD1 matches at 8 bases. This CDR3 has 14 residues. After removal of 3 bases from V and 6 bases from J, the junction contained 6 bases not matched to a gene. Germline assignment: CDR1 MGHRA and CDR2 YSYEKL. CDR3 amino acids: CASSHNQGASEAFF. The CDR3 region has the DNA TGCGCCAGCAGCCACAATCAGGGGGCTTCTGAAGCTTTCTTT.

The J gene is TRBJ2-3, the V gene TRBV27; a possible D gene is TRBD2 (5 bases). V dropped 3 bases and J dropped 6 bases, with 16 bases sitting between them. Germline values: CDR1 MNHEY, CDR2 SMNVEV (reference sequence). The CDR3 has 15 residues. The CDR3, as DNA: TGTGCCAGCAGTTTTTCGCCTTTTGGCGGGGATACGCAGTATTTT. It translates to CASSFSPFGGDTQYF.

The chain couples TRBV20-1 to TRBJ2-1; 11 bases are a match to TRBD2. CDR1 and CDR2 (germline): DFQATT, SNEGSKA (reference sequence). The CDR3 totals 16 residues. Unmatched junction bases numbered 14, after V lost 6 bases and J lost 7 bases. CDR3 residues: CSAEEIAGGPWNEQFF. The DNA of the CDR3 is TGCAGTGCGGAGGAAATAGCGGGAGGGCCGTGGAATGAGCAGTTCTTC.

The DNA for the CDR3 is TGTGCCAGCAGCTTAGCGGGCTACAATGAGCAGTTCTTC. The encoded protein is CASSLAGYNEQFF. This chain uses TRBV11-2 with TRBJ2-1; no firm D call. The CDR3 is made up of 13 amino acids. The germline V gene encodes CDR1 SGHAT and CDR2 FQNNGV. Deletions cut 1 base from V and 3 bases from J, with 4 bases between.

This chain joins TRBV19 and TRBJ2-1; TRBD2 might be the D (6 bases). From germline, CDR1 is LNHDA and CDR2 SQIVND (reference sequence). The CDR3 runs 15 residues. V lost 1 base, J lost 6 bases, and 13 bases lay in between. The CDR3 nucleotides are TGTGCCAGTAGTATAGCGGGAGTTTCTCTCAATGAGCAGTTCTTC. Translation: CASSIAGVSLNEQFF.

The J gene is TRBJ2-3, the V gene TRBV29-1; 13 positions match TRBD2. J was trimmed by 2 bases and V by 3 bases; bases with no gene match: 8. CDR1 SQVTM and CDR2 ANQGSEA come from the germline V gene. This CDR3 has 17 amino acids. The CDR3 DNA reads as TGCAGCGTTGAGGATGAGGGACTAGCGGGGCCCACAGATACGCAGTATTTT. It yields the protein CSVEDEGLAGPTDTQYF.

The rearrangement uses TRBV29-1 and TRBJ2-1; D remains ambiguous. The V and J ends lost 3 bases and 5 bases respectively, with 8 bases between them. The CDR3 spans 12 residues. Germline V gives CDR1 SQVTM, CDR2 ANQGSEA. The CDR3 bases are TGCAGCGTTGATTTTCAGGACAATGAGCAGTTCTTC. It specifies CSVDFQDNEQFF.

This chain joins TRBV9 and TRBJ2-3; D remains ambiguous. The length of the CDR3 is 15 residues. Germline-derived CDR1 and CDR2 are SGDLS and YYNGEE. Trimming removed 0 bases from V and 0 bases from J, with 8 bases in between. The CDR3 sequence is CASSVVHGSTDTQYF. The DNA of the CDR3 is TGTGCCAGCAGCGTAGTACACGGTAGCACAGATACGCAGTATTTT.

The V call is TRBV6-2 or TRBV6-3, the J call TRBJ1-1; D unresolved. From germline, CDR1 is MNHEY and CDR2 SVGEGT. CDR3 length equals 15 residues. The V end lost 2 bases, the J end lost 0 bases, and 10 bases lay between the germline ends. The CDR3 spells CASSYASDLNTEAFF. The CDR3 region has the DNA TGTGCCAGCAGTTACGCGTCAGACCTGAACACTGAAGCTTTCTTT.

The chain is built from TRBV4-1 and TRBJ2-1, with D perhaps assigned TRBD1 or TRBD2 (5 bases each). The CDR3 spans 11 residues. From germline, CDR1 is MGHRA and CDR2 YSYEKL. The V end lost 4 bases, the J end lost 10 bases, and 8 bases lay between the germline ends. Written as DNA, the CDR3 is TGCGCCAGCAGCCCCGGGACGGAGCAGTTCTTC. It is translated as CASSPGTEQFF.

The chain employs TRBV15 and TRBJ2-7; D is undetermined. The CDR3 has 15 residues. V gave up 3 bases and J gave up 2 bases, with 14 bases separating them. The V gene's germline CDR1 is LNHNV and CDR2 YYDKDF (reference sequence). CDR3 amino acids: CATSSETGSTYEQYF. For the CDR3, the DNA is TGTGCCACCAGCAGTGAAACGGGCAGTACCTACGAGCAGTACTTC.

The chain links TRBV19 to TRBJ2-7; 7 bases map to TRBD1. CDR3 length equals 15 residues. Trimming cost V 7 bases and J 5 bases; bases outside gene matches: 14. Germline-derived CDR1 and CDR2 are LNHDA and SQIVND (reference sequence). The CDR3, as DNA: TGTGCCAGTAATTTAAATGGACAGGTATCCGACGAGCAGTACTTC. Its translation: CASNLNGQVSDEQYF.

V and J are TRBV14 and TRBJ2-7; TRBD1 matches 9 bases. The CDR3 is 15 residues long. Germline lookup yields CDR1 SGHDN and CDR2 FVKESK. The V and J ends lost 6 bases and 3 bases, in that order; junction bases with no gene match: 9. The CDR3 is CASSLGQGLIYEQYF. CDR3 bases: TGTGCCAGCAGTCTAGGACAGGGGCTTATCTACGAGCAGTACTTC. Together with reference TRBV14 and TRBJ2-7, the CDR3 gives the full variable domain: EAGVTQFPSHSVIEKGQTVTLRCDPISGHDNLYWYRRVMGKEIKFLLHFVKESKQDESGMPNNRFLAERTGGTYSTLKVQPAELEDSGVYFCASSLGQGLIYEQYFGPGTRLTVT.

The chain links TRBV16 to TRBJ2-5; TRBD1 matches at 9 bases. Germline-derived CDR1 and CDR2 are KGHSY and FQNENV. V lost 3 bases and J lost 5; bases outside the gene matches: 10. This CDR3 has 16 amino acids. CDR3 coding DNA: TGTGCCAGCAGCCACTCCGGGACAGGGATCGGGGAGACCCAGTACTTC. It encodes CASSHSGTGIGETQYF.

The chain is built from TRBV5-6 and TRBJ2-1; D tentatively fits TRBD1 or TRBD2 (6 bases each). V gave up 6 bases and J gave up 5 bases, with 18 bases separating them. Looked up from germline, CDR1 is SGHDT and CDR2 is YYEEEE. CDR3 size: 15 residues. In DNA form, the CDR3 reads TGTGCCAGCACCTCAGTGACAGGACTAAACAATGAGCAGTTCTTC. Its translation is CASTSVTGLNNEQFF.

This chain uses TRBV2 with TRBJ2-2; no reliable D call. Trimming removed 4 bases at V and 5 bases at J, with 5 bases between. Per the germline V gene, CDR1 is SNHLY and CDR2 is FYNNEI. This CDR3 spans 12 amino acids. The DNA for the CDR3 is TGTGCCAGCAGTGGAAGTACCGGGGAGCTGTTTTTT. Translation: CASSGSTGELFF.